The 25 T cell receptor beta chains presented below share a single source sample, sequenced in a study of blood T cell repertoires in COVID-19. Measured with immunoSEQ multiplex PCR; TCRdb has only the in-frame clones, and not every one. The data contain about 63,000 clones, around 80% of them singletons. The sequencing input was peripheral blood. The receptors derive from a human donor in a cohort sampled during active COVID-19.

Notes on this clone: The junction and the germline gene differ at one end; a read error may be behind it. CDR3 protein: CASSNNDRQDF. CDR3 nucleotides: TGTGCCAGCAGCAATAACGACAGGCAGGACTTC. This chain joins TRBV12-3 or TRBV12-4 and TRBJ2-7, with D possibly matching TRBD1 (6 bases). The CDR3 is 11 amino acids.

The J gene is TRBJ2-2, the V gene TRBV4-1, with D possibly TRBD1 on 6 matching bases. The germline V gene has CDR1 MGHRA and CDR2 YSYEKL. The CDR3 spans 17 residues. V lost 7 bases, J lost 0 bases, and 18 bases lay in between. Written as DNA, the CDR3 is TGCGCCAGCACCCCGTCCCTAGGACAGACGAACACCGGGGAGCTGTTTTTT. As protein: CASTPSLGQTNTGELFF.

The chain recombines TRBV18 with TRBJ1-2; possibly TRBD1 for D (5 bases). Per the germline V gene, CDR1 is KGHSH and CDR2 is LQKENI. This CDR3 region has 17 residues. V was shortened by 3 bases and J by 4 bases, with 21 bases between the two germline ends. In DNA, the CDR3 is TGTGCCAGCTCACCCCTCAAAGGGCAGGGCCGTCCCTATGGCTACACCTTC. It specifies CASSPLKGQGRPYGYTF. Full variable domain (missing parts from reference TRBV18 and TRBJ1-2): NAGVMQNPRHLVRRRGQEARLRCSPMKGHSHVYWYRQLPEEGLKFMVYLQKENIIDESGMPKERFSAEFPKEGPSILRIQQVVRGDSAAYFCASSPLKGQGRPYGYTFGSGTRLTVV.

The rearrangement uses TRBV29-1 and TRBJ1-5, with 7 bases matching TRBD1. This CDR3 has 13 residues. Losses at the gene ends were 6 bases for V and 2 bases for J; bases not matched to a gene: 4. The V gene's germline CDR1 is SQVTM and CDR2 ANQGSEA. The CDR3 loop is CSVGTDGNQPQHF. CDR3 DNA: TGCAGCGTGGGGACAGATGGCAATCAGCCCCAGCATTTT. The whole variable domain, remainder taken from reference TRBV29-1 and TRBJ1-5, is SAVISQKPSRDICQRGTSLTIQCQVDSQVTMMFWYRQQPGQSLTLIATANQGSEATYESGFVIDKFPISRPNLTFSTLTVSNMSPEDSSIYLCSVGTDGNQPQHFGDGTRLSIL.

The chain has TRBV5-1 and TRBJ2-5, with TRBD1 matching 7 bases. Germline CDR1 is SGHRS and CDR2 is YFSETQ. This CDR3 region has 14 residues. The V segment lost 2 bases and the J segment 2 bases; nucleotides outside the gene matches: 3. The CDR3 DNA reads TGCGCCAGCAGCTTTATGGACAGGCAAGAGACCCAGTACTTC. Translated, it gives CASSFMDRQETQYF.

This clone was found once. V and J are TRBV27 and TRBJ1-1; 8 nucleotides agree with TRBD1. The ends lost 5 bases at V and 4 bases at J; junction bases unmatched: 9. The CDR3 contains 15 residues. The germline CDR1 and CDR2 sequences are MNHEY and SMNVEV (reference sequence). The CDR3 region is CASSATNQGATEAFF. In DNA form, the CDR3 reads TGTGCCAGCAGTGCAACCAACCAGGGGGCCACTGAAGCTTTCTTT.

The V and J genes are TRBV7-2 and TRBJ2-5, with D unresolved. The germline CDR1 and CDR2 sequences are SGHTA and FQGNSA. Trimming cost V 5 bases and J 3 bases, with 13 bases left between them. CDR3 length equals 14 residues. CDR3 nucleotides: TGTGCCAGCAGCCCAGATCCATTTAAAGAGACCCAGTACTTC. Its protein product is CASSPDPFKETQYF.

The sample holds one count of this clone. This chain links TRBV6-5 with TRBJ1-6, with D perhaps matching TRBD1 (5 bases). Germline V gene lookup returns CDR1 MNHEY and CDR2 SVGAGI. With 8 bases removed from V and 0 bases from J, the gap between germline ends came to 11 bases. The CDR3 loop spans 15 amino acids. This CDR3 reads CASSGWSSYNSPLHF. The CDR3 nucleotides are TGTGCCAGCTCAGGGTGGAGCTCCTATAATTCACCCCTCCACTTT.

This chain uses TRBV5-4 with TRBJ2-5; D is perhaps TRBD2 (5 bases). V was pared by 0 bases and J by 3 bases, with 6 bases between. The CDR3 spans 13 residues. Germline V gives CDR1 SGHNT, CDR2 YYREEE (reference sequence). The CDR3 reads CASSLAGKETQYF. DNA of the CDR3: TGTGCCAGCAGCTTGGCGGGGAAAGAGACCCAGTACTTC. The variable domain in full, completed from reference TRBV5-4 and TRBJ2-5, reads ETGVTQSPTHLIKTRGQQVTLRCSSQSGHNTVSWYQQALGQGPQFIFQYYREEENGRGNFPPRFSGLQFPNYSSELNVNALELDDSALYLCASSLAGKETQYFGPGTRLLVL.

This sequence joins TRBV7-8 and TRBJ2-7; TRBD2 might be the D (7 bases). The length of the CDR3 is 16 residues. The V end was cut by 5 bases, the J end by 0 bases, with 17 bases between. Germline V gives CDR1 SGHVS, CDR2 FQNEAQ. CDR3 in DNA: TGTGCCAGCAGCCCCCGGTGGGGGGGGCACTCCTACGAGCAGTACTTC. Amino acids: CASSPRWGGHSYEQYF.

The V and J genes are TRBV7-9 and TRBJ2-2; D unresolved. Trimming shortened V by 1 base and J by 1 base, and 7 bases separated the two germline ends. CDR1 and CDR2 (germline): SEHNR, FQNEAQ (reference sequence). The CDR3 is made up of 15 amino acids. The DNA of the CDR3 is TGTGCCAGCAGCTTAGGTCAGATGAACACCGGGGAGCTGTTTTTT. This translates into CASSLGQMNTGELFF.

This rearrangement joins TRBV6-6 to TRBJ2-3, with unresolved D. V lost 3 bases to trimming and J lost 0 bases, with 7 bases between them. In germline, CDR1 is MNHNY, CDR2 SVGAGI (reference sequence). The CDR3 covers 14 residues. Here the CDR3 reads CASSYFTSTDTQYF. In DNA form, the CDR3 reads TGTGCCAGCAGTTATTTCACTAGCACAGATACGCAGTATTTT.

The rearrangement joins TRBV4-1 to TRBJ2-7; TRBD1 matches 10 bases. CDR3 size: 16 residues. Per the germline V gene, CDR1 is MGHRA and CDR2 is YSYEKL. With 0 bases clipped from V and 6 bases from J, the junction kept 8 bases outside the gene matches. CDR3 nucleotide sequence: TGCGCCAGCAGCCAAGAAGGAGGGACAGGGGCCGGCGAGCAGTACTTC. Its translation: CASSQEGGTGAGEQYF.

The V call is TRBV4-1, the J call TRBJ1-3; 7 bases agree with TRBD1. Germline CDR1 reads MGHRA; CDR2 reads YSYEKL. V shed 1 base, J shed 3 bases, and the junction held 9 bases outside the gene matches. The CDR3 totals 17 residues. CDR3 loop: CASSQGRQGSYGNTIYF. CDR3 DNA sequence: TGCGCCAGCAGCCAAGGCCGACAGGGAAGTTATGGAAACACCATATATTTT.

The chain uses TRBV27 and TRBJ1-2; D is possibly TRBD1 (6 bases). This CDR3 contains 13 residues. From germline, CDR1 is MNHEY and CDR2 SMNVEV (reference sequence). Trimming cost V 2 bases and J 9 bases, with 13 bases left between them. In DNA, the CDR3 is TGTGCCAGCAGTTTAGAACAGGGTGGCAGCTACACCTTC. It encodes CASSLEQGGSYTF.

The sample holds many counts of this clone. This chain uses TRBV7-9 with TRBJ2-7, with TRBD2 matching over 13 bases. Germline V gene data show CDR1 as SEHNR and CDR2 as FQNEAQ (reference sequence). J lost 5 bases, V lost 1 base, and 2 bases had no gene match. The CDR3 extends over 15 amino acids. The CDR3 reads CASSLGTSGSDEQYF. CDR3 sequence (DNA): TGTGCCAGCAGCTTAGGGACTAGCGGGAGTGACGAGCAGTACTTC.

The genes are TRBV11-3 and TRBJ2-2; no clear D. Trimming left V 5 bases short and J 5 bases short, with 6 bases between. In germline, CDR1 is SGHNT, CDR2 YENEEA. The CDR3 extends over 12 amino acids. In DNA form, the CDR3 reads TGTGCCAGCAGCCCCGGTACCGGGGAGCTGTTTTTT. Protein product: CASSPGTGELFF.

This chain links TRBV2 with TRBJ2-7; TRBD2 matches at 8 bases. With V trimmed by 6 bases and J by 3 bases, 13 bases remained unmatched. This CDR3 has 16 residues. Germline V gene sequence: CDR1 SNHLY, CDR2 FYNNEI. The CDR3 loop reads CASRVGITGGDYEQYF. The CDR3 region has the DNA TGTGCCAGCAGGGTCGGGATAACGGGAGGGGACTACGAGCAGTACTTC.

The chain links TRBV2 to TRBJ1-3, with 12 bases aligning to TRBD1. CDR1 is SNHLY and CDR2 is FYNNEI in the germline V gene. V trimming: 4 bases; J trimming: 3 bases; junction bases outside the gene matches: 10. This CDR3 has 18 residues. CDR3 in DNA: TGTGCCAGCAGTGTCCAGGGACAGGGGGCCTTGTTTGGAAACACCATATATTTT. Protein: CASSVQGQGALFGNTIYF.

The rearrangement links TRBV7-9 to TRBJ2-2; maybe TRBD1 (6 bases). CDR1 SEHNR and CDR2 FQNEAQ come from the germline V gene (reference sequence). This CDR3 has 15 amino acids. Trimming pared 5 bases from V and 5 bases from J, leaving 15 bases between. Written as DNA, the CDR3 is TGTGCCAGCAGCGACTACAGAACAGGGACCGGGGAGCTGTTTTTT. Its translation: CASSDYRTGTGELFF.

The chain carries TRBV2 and TRBJ2-5, with a tentative D call TRBD1 (6 bases). Per the germline V gene, CDR1 is SNHLY and CDR2 is FYNNEI. CDR3 length: 10 amino acids. Trimming removed 8 bases at V and 11 bases at J, with 12 bases between. The CDR3 region is CASFDRNQYF. The CDR3, as DNA: TGTGCCAGCTTCGACAGGAATCAGTACTTC.

The V and J genes are TRBV6-6 and TRBJ2-7; 14 nucleotides line up with TRBD2. This CDR3 region has 16 residues. Germline V gene sequence: CDR1 MNHNY, CDR2 SVGAGI (reference sequence). Trimming cost V 2 bases and J 2 bases; bases outside gene matches: 2. The CDR3 DNA sequence: TGTGCCAGCAGTTACAGGACTAGCGGGGGGACCTACGAGCAGTACTTC. It is translated as CASSYRTSGGTYEQYF.

J is TRBJ2-7 and V is TRBV10-1, with TRBD1 as a possible D gene (5 bases). This CDR3 comprises 14 residues. From germline, CDR1 is WNHNN and CDR2 SYGVQD (reference sequence). The ends were cut back, 6 bases at V and 3 bases at J, with 15 bases in the middle. CDR3 nucleotide sequence: TGCGCCAGCAGCCCTTCCCTTCAGGGCTACGAGCAGTACTTC. Translating gives CASSPSLQGYEQYF.

This clone was seen once. The V gene is TRBV7-8, the J gene TRBJ2-1; D not resolved. CDR1 is SGHVS and CDR2 is FQNEAQ in the germline V gene. This CDR3 is 11 amino acids long. V lost 5 bases and J lost 7, with 6 bases in between. In nucleotides, the CDR3 is TGTGCCAGCAGCACATTTAATGAGCAGTTCTTC. Protein product: CASSTFNEQFF.

CDR3 region: CASSLEGQGDTEAFF. CDR3 nucleotide sequence: TGCGCCAGCAGCTTGGAAGGACAGGGAGACACTGAAGCTTTCTTT. The chain has TRBV5-1 and TRBJ1-1, with 8 bases identical to TRBD1. The germline V gene has CDR1 SGHRS and CDR2 YFSETQ. There are 15 residues in the CDR3. Losses at the gene ends were 0 bases for V and 3 bases for J; bases not matched to a gene: 4.